This T cell receptor (beta chain) was captured by sequencing in a study of control samples from healthy donors and cancer patients. Losses at the gene ends were 1 base for V and 0 bases for J; bases not matched to a gene: 5. Germline V gene sequence: CDR1 LGHDT, CDR2 YNNKEL (reference sequence). The CDR3 spans 17 residues. TCRdb's copy holds only in-frame clones and misses some; the assay was immunoSEQ multiplex PCR. The data show fewer than 150,000 clones, about nine tenths seen once. The TCR comes from a woman under 30 in good health. The sequenced sample was blood. The V call is TRBV3-1 (or the pseudogene TRBV3-2), the J call TRBJ2-1, with 8 bases lining up with TRBD2. CDR3 nucleotides: TGTGCCAGCAGCCAAGTTGGAGGGACTAGCTCCTACAATGAGCAGTTCTTC. Protein product: CASSQVGGTSSYNEQFF.